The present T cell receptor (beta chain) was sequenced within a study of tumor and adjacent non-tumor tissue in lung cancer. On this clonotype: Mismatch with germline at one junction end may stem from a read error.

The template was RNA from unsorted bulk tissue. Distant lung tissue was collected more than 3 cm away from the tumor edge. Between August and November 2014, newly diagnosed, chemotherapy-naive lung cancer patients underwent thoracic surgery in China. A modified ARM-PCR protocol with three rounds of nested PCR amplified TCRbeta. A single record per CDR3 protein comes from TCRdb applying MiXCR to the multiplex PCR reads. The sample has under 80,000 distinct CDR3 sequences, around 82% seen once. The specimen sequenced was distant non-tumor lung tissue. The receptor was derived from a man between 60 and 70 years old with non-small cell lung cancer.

CDR3 sequence: CDSSYSGGNLPQHF. The CDR3 DNA reads as TGTGACAGCAGTTATTCGGGGGGTAATCTGCCCCAGCATTTT. J is TRBJ1-5 and V is TRBV6-5, with a weak D call TRBD1 (5 bases). Germline V gene sequence: CDR1 MNHEY, CDR2 SVGAGI. The CDR3 extends over 14 amino acids.